This T cell receptor beta chain was observed in a study of shared clonotypes between healthy human individuals. V lost 4 bases to trimming and J lost 2 bases, with 12 bases between them. CDR1 is SGHTA and CDR2 is FQGNSA in the germline V gene. CDR3 length: 14 residues. Profiled with immunoSEQ multiplex PCR; TCRdb holds only in-frame clones, not every one. The sample lists about 1,900,000 clones, approximately 94% seen once, with around 1% in the top ten. CD45RO-negative cells were positively selected for CCR7, leaving out terminally differentiated effector memory CD45RA+ cells. V gene TRBV7-2 combines with J gene TRBJ2-7, with a weak D call TRBD2 (6 bases). Sequenced input: naive CD8+ T cells sorted from blood. This clonotype originated in a man younger than 35 in good health. CDR3: CASSYAGRPYEQYF. The CDR3 DNA sequence: TGTGCCAGCAGCTACGCGGGACGGCCCTACGAGCAGTACTTC.